This T cell receptor (beta chain) was profiled in a study of blood T cell repertoires in COVID-19 (dated by TCRdb to between 2020 and 2021). About the full investigation: Samples covering the acute and convalescent phases of COVID-19 were provided by collaborators in the United States, Italy and Spain. Samples came from the ongoing ImmuneRACE study (first 160 participants) plus 1,254 subjects from 6 global collaborators. A de-identified subject ID, COVID-19 status, age in years and sex were almost always included in the sample metadata. Where HLA class I and class II types were available, the types were taken from metadata supplied by the sample provider, not from assay-based typing. The prospective study material was composed of cDNA or gDNA derived from T cells, B-cell-depleted T cells, or PBMCs. The repertoires were released in a freely available public database intended as a resource for research on the immune response to SARS-CoV-2. The dataset comprised deeply sampled blood TCRbeta repertoires from subjects exposed to, actively infected with, or recovered from COVID-19. Study-wide conclusions, independent of this receptor: The quantity of clinical and demographic metadata differed by source and by participant and was supplied without curation.

Enrolling through a virtual design, the prospective study's participants ranged in age from roughly 18 to 95 years and lived across approximately 25 United States geographic areas. In the prospective study, participants were assigned to cohorts based on the clinical history participants reported in a screening survey and a study questionnaire. ImmuneRACE Cohort 3 recovered participants were defined by two consecutive negative NP/OP PCR tests, healthcare professional clearance, or symptom resolution. In the prospective study, whole blood, serum and a nasopharyngeal or oropharyngeal swab were collected from each participant by mobile phlebotomists. Prospective study participants could optionally give additional blood draws and questionnaires over an approximately two-month period. Before DNA extraction, blood samples from the prospective study were shipped at room temperature or frozen. TCRbeta CDR3 regions were amplified from genomic DNA using the immunoSEQ Assay, a bias-controlled multiplex PCR. In the paper's pipeline: Nucleated cell counts per sample were estimated from amplification of reference gene primers within the assay. To quantify the absolute abundance of each unique TCRbeta CDR3 rearrangement, sequence reads were collapsed and filtered. For each sample, productive Simpson clonality was calculated as the square root of Simpson's diversity index over productive rearrangements. The source is immuneACCESS, and TCRdb retained only in-frame sequences with V and J called. Part of the clones is not carried over; for the studies checked, unresolved V genes explain less than half of this, and the remainder is unexplained. V and J calls and clone size are those listed in that table; D and trimming were worked out from the DNA. The sample includes a few hundred thousand clones, with approximately 90% observed a single time. Clones ranked in the top ten supply about 9.4% of the sample.

As regards this clone: The specificity of this receptor is unknown. No per-base quality is available; no much larger clone lies one base away.

Trimming costs V 1 base and J 7 bases, and their ends lie 15 bases apart. CDR1 SGHNT and CDR2 YYREEE were looked up in the germline V gene (reference sequence). From the cysteine up to the phenylalanine, the CDR3 has a length of 14 residues. Just the 42-base CDR3 DNA is kept, in frame starting at base 1. Sequenced material: PBMCs or T cells enriched from blood (not recorded which). The source of this sequence is a woman aged 18-29 years who had recovered from COVID-19. The sequence links TRBV5-4 to TRBJ2-7; a weak D assignment points to TRBD1 (5 bases agree). Here is the DNA: TGTGCCAGCAGCTTGTTTTTTGGGGCAAAAGAGCAGTACTTC. This sequence encodes CASSLFFGAKEQYF.